The 30 T cell receptor beta chains below come from one sample, sequenced in a study of tumor-infiltrating lymphocytes in primary liver carcinoma. Co-extraction of RNA and DNA was performed on roughly 17-32 mg of unsorted bulk tissue. From 500 ng of total RNA, TCR beta-specific cDNA was reverse-transcribed using a constant-region primer. Three-round nested multiplex PCR performed with slightly modified ARM-PCR produced the TCR beta libraries. Investigators reported that the first two PCR rounds, at 10 cycles each, used TRBV1-TRBV30 forward primers with a C-beta reverse primer. TCRdb called the multiplex PCR reads again in MiXCR, with one record for every CDR3 protein. The sample shows tens of thousands of distinct CDR3 sequences, about two thirds of them seen only once. Sequencing used liver tumor tissue from sampling region 4. Subset denoted: tumor region T4, right-lateral pole. The receptors come from a man aged 35 to 55 with primary liver carcinoma and hepatitis B virus infection.

The chain has TRBV6-2 or TRBV6-3 and TRBJ2-3; TRBD2 matches at 8 bases. The V gene's germline CDR1 is MNHEY and CDR2 SVGEGT. The CDR3 has 14 amino acids. Unmatched junction bases numbered 14, after V lost 6 bases and J lost 12 bases. CDR3 loop: CASSSKREPDIQYF. CDR3 nucleotides: TGTGCCAGCAGCTCCAAGCGGGAGCCAGATATACAGTATTTT.

The chain employs TRBV6-1 and TRBJ2-7; 11 nucleotides line up with TRBD2. Germline CDR1 and CDR2: MNHNS and SASEGT. V shed 7 bases, J shed 3 bases, and the junction held 8 bases outside the gene matches. The CDR3 spans 15 residues. CDR3 DNA: TGTGCCAGCAATGAGGGGACTAGCGGTATCTACGAGCAGTACTTC. Translation: CASNEGTSGIYEQYF.

In regard to this clonotype: The germline gene is not matched at one end of the junction; a read error may be the cause. CDR3 coding DNA: TGTGCCAGCACCCCACGCGGGGCTACCGGGAACAATGAACAGTTCTTC. Its translation: CASTPRGATGNNEQFF. V gene TRBV4-2 combines with J gene TRBJ2-1; weak D call: TRBD2 (6 bases). The CDR3 sequence is 16 residues long. CDR1 is LGHNA and CDR2 is YNFKEQ in the germline V gene.

This clonotype has at least ten counts. This chain connects TRBV11-2 to TRBJ2-7; the D gene is possibly TRBD2 (6 bases). The CDR3 covers 15 residues. Germline CDR1 SGHAT, CDR2 FQNNGV. V was clipped by 4 bases and J by 4 bases, with 17 bases between them. This chain's CDR3 is CASSSTRGRRYEQYF. DNA for the CDR3: TGTGCCAGCAGCTCAACCCGGGGGAGAAGATACGAGCAGTACTTC.

Only a few counts were recorded for this clonotype. A read error is likely, as this CDR3 ends without the conserved phenylalanine or tryptophan. The DNA is left out, because the CDR3 cannot be placed on it with certainty; the CDR3 is given as TCRdb lists it. The chain uses TRBV11-3 and TRBJ1-1. Germline CDR1 is SGHNT and CDR2 is YENEEA. Termini included, the CDR3 measures 15 amino acids. The CDR3 region is CTSSPGSGWGTETFL.

In its sample, this clonotype ranks as medium-sized. This chain connects TRBV14 to TRBJ2-2; D is possibly TRBD2 (6 bases). Germline-derived CDR1 and CDR2 are SGHDN and FVKESK. Trimming cost V 3 bases and J 4 bases, with 15 bases left between them. The CDR3 is made up of 16 amino acids. The CDR3 DNA sequence: TGTGCCAGCAGCCACAGAAGGACGGGACTCACCGGGGAGCTGTTTTTT. Its protein is CASSHRRTGLTGELFF.

Details on this clonotype: A read error is possible here, since a much larger clone lies one base away. The gene calls are TRBV29-1 and TRBJ2-1, with D perhaps TRBD1 or TRBD2 (5 bases each). CDR3 length equals 12 residues. The germline V gene encodes CDR1 SQVTM and CDR2 ANQGSEA. For the CDR3, the DNA is TGCAGCGTTGAATTCCGGGGCAGTGAGAAGTTCTTC. It codes for CSVEFRGSEKFF.

A single count supports this clonotype. The chain carries TRBV29-1 and TRBJ2-4; a weak D match, TRBD2 (6 bases). Per the germline V gene, CDR1 is SQVTM and CDR2 is ANQGSEA. The CDR3 totals 14 residues. V shed 8 bases and J shed 8 bases, with 22 bases lying between them. The CDR3 DNA reads as TGCAGCATTGTGGGGCCCTCCGGCGGGGACATTCAGTACTTC. Translation gives CSIVGPSGGDIQYF.

This clonotype was observed a few times. A read error may produce the germline difference seen at one junction end. In DNA, the CDR3 is TGTGCCAGCAGCTTTCTGGGCCTTATTCCCACTGAGGCTTTCTTT. As protein: CASSFLGLIPTEAFF. The V gene is TRBV5-6, the J gene TRBJ1-1; no clear D gene. The CDR3 contains 15 residues. Germline values: CDR1 SGHDT, CDR2 YYEEEE.

Of note for this clonotype: A read error is likely, as this CDR3 ends without the conserved phenylalanine or tryptophan. This sequence joins TRBV4-3 and TRBJ2-7, with 7 bases aligning to TRBD2. There are 15 residues in the CDR3. Germline CDR1 is LGHNA and CDR2 is YSLEER. J gave up 5 bases and V 3 bases, and 10 bases lay outside the gene matches. In DNA form, the CDR3 reads TGCGCCAGCAGCCAGGAGCTAGAGGGAGGGCACGAGCAGTACCTC. It is translated as CASSQELEGGHEQYL.

On this clonotype: The junction differs from germline at one of its ends, possibly a read error. V is TRBV29-1 and J is TRBJ2-7; 7 bases are shared with TRBD2. The CDR3 spans 13 residues. CDR1 and CDR2 (germline): SQVTM, ANQGSEA. For the CDR3, the DNA is TGCAACGTTCAATCGATGGGAGGGCGCGAGCAGTACTTC. Protein sequence: CNVQSMGGREQYF.

As regards this clonotype: At one end, the junction sequence differs from germline, possibly due to a read error. The chain is built from TRBV28 and TRBJ2-1; 10 bases agree with TRBD2. The CDR3 loop spans 14 amino acids. Per germline, CDR1 MDHEN and CDR2 SYDVKM. CDR3 amino acids: CASSRAGGSDEQLF. CDR3 coding DNA: TGTGCCAGCTCTAGAGCGGGAGGGAGCGATGAGCAGCTCTTC.

The V call is TRBV5-6, the J call TRBJ2-2; TRBD1 matches at 7 bases. Germline CDR1 SGHDT, CDR2 YYEEEE. The length of the CDR3 is 15 residues. With 4 bases clipped from V and 13 bases from J, the junction kept 16 bases outside the gene matches. This CDR3 reads CASSQDRTYTRVLFF. The CDR3 bases are TGTGCCAGCAGCCAGGACAGGACCTACACCAGGGTGCTGTTTTTT.

The V gene is TRBV29-1, the J gene TRBJ2-5; D call uncertain. The germline gives CDR1 SQVTM, CDR2 ANQGSEA. The CDR3 contains 12 residues. Between the trimmed V and J ends, which lost 2 bases and 5 bases, there was a span of 9 bases. CDR3 sequence: CSVEIQLETQYF. The CDR3, as DNA: TGCAGCGTTGAAATACAGTTGGAGACCCAGTACTTC.

In the case of this clonotype: A read error may produce the germline difference seen at one junction end. The gene calls are TRBV6-2 or TRBV6-3 and TRBJ1-5; D perhaps matches TRBD1 (6 bases). The CDR3 totals 15 residues. From germline, CDR1 is MNHEY and CDR2 SVGEGT. CDR3 DNA: TGTGCCAACAGTTTGGACAGTTATACCAATCAGCCCCAACATTTT. Translating gives CANSLDSYTNQPQHF.

This clonotype occurred a few times. The J gene is TRBJ2-3, the V gene TRBV12-3 or TRBV12-4; 12 nucleotides match TRBD2. V shed 4 bases, J shed 2 bases, and the junction held 4 bases outside the gene matches. This CDR3 region has 16 residues. CDR3 protein: CASSSRTSGVTDTQYF. The CDR3 DNA follows: TGTGCCAGCAGTTCGAGGACTAGCGGGGTCACAGATACGCAGTATTTT.

As concerns this clonotype: The junction differs from germline at one of its ends, possibly a read error. The chain links TRBV11-2 to TRBJ2-3; D not certain. Looked up from germline, CDR1 is SGHAT and CDR2 is FQNNGV. The CDR3 extends over 15 amino acids. CDR3 nucleotide sequence: TGTACCAGAGAAACAGAGTTTACCGCCACAGATACGCAGTATTTT. Its protein is CTRETEFTATDTQYF.

To note about this clonotype: One junction end disagrees with the germline gene, perhaps due to a read error. This chain connects TRBV4-1 to TRBJ2-1; D may correspond to TRBD1 or TRBD2 (5 bases each). Germline CDR1 and CDR2: MGHRA and YSYEKL. The CDR3 is made up of 13 amino acids. The CDR3 protein is CASSPGRLYEQFF. The CDR3, as DNA: TGCGCCAGCAGTCCGGGACGGTTGTATGAGCAGTTTTTC.

Concerning this clonotype: This may be a read error, as it is one base from a much larger clone. The J gene is TRBJ2-7, the V gene TRBV6-2 or TRBV6-3; D gene ambiguous. The germline gives CDR1 MNHEY, CDR2 SVGEGT. CDR3 length equals 16 residues. CDR3 region: CACSSGRSRSSYEQYF. The CDR3 DNA sequence: TGTGCCTGCAGTAGTGGGCGGAGCCGCAGCTCCTACGAGCAGTACTTC.

A note on this clonotype: A junction boundary mismatches the germline segment, possibly from a read error. This sequence joins TRBV6-6 and TRBJ2-7; no definite D call. Germline CDR1 MNHNY, CDR2 SVGAGI (reference sequence). This CDR3 has 14 residues. CDR3 DNA sequence: TGTGCCGGCAGATACACCGGAAGCTCCTACGAGCAGTACTTC. It translates to CAGRYTGSSYEQYF.

This clonotype appeared a single time. The chain joins TRBV6-6 to TRBJ1-2, with D unclear. The CDR3 consists of 14 residues. The V gene lost 7 bases and the J gene lost 5 bases, with 17 bases spanning the gap. The germline CDR1 and CDR2 sequences are MNHNY and SVGAGI (reference sequence). The CDR3 coding sequence is TGTGCCAGCAACGATACCGGGGAGGGTTATGGCTACACCTTC. Protein: CASNDTGEGYGYTF.

In the case of this clonotype: One end of the junction does not line up with germline, which may come from a read error. This chain connects TRBV24-1 to TRBJ2-2, with 7 bases aligning to TRBD2. Germline V gene data show CDR1 as KGHDR and CDR2 as SFDVKD. CDR3 length equals 13 residues. The CDR3 spells CATSVLTAGELFF. CDR3 coding DNA: TGTGCCACCAGTGTTTTGACAGCGGGAGAGCTGTTTTTT.

A word on this clonotype: One junction end does not reproduce the germline sequence, and a read error may be involved. V is TRBV11-2 and J is TRBJ2-5; D perhaps matches TRBD1 (6 bases). Germline CDR1 SGHAT, CDR2 FQNNGV. This CDR3 is 15 amino acids long. In nucleotides, the CDR3 is TGCGACAGCAGCCCCCGGTCAGCCCCAGGGGTGACTCAGTACTTC. As protein: CDSSPRSAPGVTQYF.

A note on this clonotype: The final CDR3 position lacks the conserved phenylalanine or tryptophan, pointing to a likely read error. The CDR3 loop reads CAISGRGRETQYS. The CDR3 DNA is TGTGCCATCAGTGGCAGGGGGCGTGAGACCCAGTACTCC. The V and J genes are TRBV10-3 and TRBJ2-5; 8 nucleotides line up with TRBD1. Germline CDR1 and CDR2: ENHRY and SYGVKD. The J segment lost 5 bases and the V segment lost 4 bases, leaving 3 bases of the junction unmatched. The CDR3 runs 13 residues.

This clonotype was seen a handful of times. Germline is not matched at one junction end, which may reflect a read error. The chain is built from TRBV6-6 and TRBJ1-5; 8 nucleotides agree with TRBD1. From germline, CDR1 is MNHNY and CDR2 SVGAGI (reference sequence). The CDR3 length is 17 residues. The CDR3 here is CASSWVQGADSNQSQHF. The CDR3 DNA reads TGTGCCAGCAGTTGGGTTCAGGGGGCGGATAGCAATCAGTCCCAGCATTTT.

Comment on this clonotype: A single base separates this from a much larger clone, so it may be a read error. V and J are TRBV29-1 and TRBJ1-3; D remains unclear. The CDR3 totals 12 residues. V was trimmed by 4 bases and J by 4 bases, leaving 8 bases between them. CDR1 SQVTM and CDR2 ANQGSEA come from the germline V gene. The CDR3 DNA reads TGCAGCGTTGGCGCTACGGGAAACACCATATATTTT. It specifies CSVGATGNTIYF.

Comments on this clonotype: One end of the junction varies from germline; a read error may be responsible. The CDR3 nucleotides are TGCAGCGTTGAGGGTAGCGGGAACGTAGATACCCAGTATTTT. Encoded protein: CSVEGSGNVDTQYF. The V and J genes are TRBV29-1 and TRBJ2-3, with 8 bases identical to TRBD2. CDR3 length: 14 residues. Germline lookup yields CDR1 SQVTM and CDR2 ANQGSEA.

The sample holds a few counts of this clonotype. One end of the junction does not line up with germline, which may come from a read error. This rearrangement joins TRBV28 to TRBJ1-4; 8 nucleotides align to TRBD1. In germline, CDR1 is MDHEN, CDR2 SYDVKM. This CDR3 is 14 amino acids long. CDR3 coding DNA: TGTGCCAACAGATCGGGACAGGAAAATGGAAAACTGTTTTTT. Translation: CANRSGQENGKLFF. The full variable domain, completed using reference TRBV28 and TRBJ1-4, is DVKVTQSSRYLVKRTGEKVFLECVQDMDHENMFWYRQDPGLGLRLIYFSYDVKMKEKGDIPEGYSVSREKKERFSLILESASTNQTSMYLCANRSGQENGKLFFGSGTQLSVL.

In regard to this clonotype: As the CDR3 is not closed by the conserved phenylalanine or tryptophan, this likely results from a read error. The rearrangement uses TRBV6-5 and TRBJ2-2; D not resolved. There are 15 residues in the CDR3. The V end was cut by 2 bases, the J end by 7 bases, with 14 bases between. Germline V gives CDR1 MNHEY, CDR2 SVGAGI. The CDR3 sequence is CASSYRSVRLGELFL. The CDR3 coding sequence is TGTGCCAGCAGTTACAGGTCCGTCAGGCTCGGGGAGCTGTTTTTA.

A note on this clonotype: This may be a read error: a much more frequent sequence differs by one nucleotide. The gene calls are TRBV11-1 and TRBJ2-1; tentatively, D is TRBD1 (7 bases). Germline V CDR1 and CDR2: SGHAT, FQDESV (reference sequence). The CDR3 runs to 16 residues. CDR3 nucleotides: TGTGCCAGCACCTCATCCCGAGACAGGGACTTAAATGAGCTGTTCTTC. Translation: CASTSSRDRDLNELFF.